The 4 T cell receptor beta chains below were found in one sample sequenced in a study of T cell repertoires in cytomegalovirus infection. MiXCR was run by TCRdb on the reads, yielding one entry per CDR3 protein. The table lists under 450,000 distinct CDR3 sequences, about 34% of them singletons. No antigen is known for these receptors. Sequences were derived from cultured PBMCs, sampled from culture after CMV antigen stimulation. The receptors derive from a human donor in good health (CMV status not recorded). Some clones in this sample may be carry-over from other donors' samples.

The gene calls are TRBV27 and TRBJ1-4; the D gene is possibly TRBD1 (5 bases). The CDR3 loop spans 12 amino acids. The ends were cut back, 6 bases at V and 5 bases at J, with 7 bases in the middle. The germline CDR1 and CDR2 sequences are MNHEY and SMNVEV (reference sequence). CDR3 protein: CASSTGNEKLFF. In DNA form, the CDR3 reads TGTGCCAGCAGCACAGGAAATGAAAAACTGTTTTTT. Variable domain in full (rest from reference TRBV27 and TRBJ1-4): EAQVTQNPRYLITVTGKKLTVTCSQNMNHEYMSWYRQDPGLGLRQIYYSMNVEVTDKGDVPEGYKVSRKEKRNFPLILESPSPNQTSLYFCASSTGNEKLFFGSGTQLSVL.

The gene calls are TRBV29-1 and TRBJ2-5, with a weak D call TRBD1 (6 bases). This CDR3 is 14 amino acids long. In germline, CDR1 is SQVTM, CDR2 ANQGSEA. Trimming stripped 1 base from V and 1 base from J, with 10 bases between. The CDR3 bases are TGCAGCGTTGAAGGTGGACAGATCCAAGAGACCCAGTACTTC. This encodes CSVEGGQIQETQYF.

The chain recombines TRBV6-2 or TRBV6-3 with TRBJ2-7; D unclear. The CDR3 spans 13 residues. Germline lookup yields CDR1 MNHEY and CDR2 SVGEGT. V was clipped by 2 bases and J by 2 bases, with 7 bases between them. The CDR3: CASSYVAAYEQYF. CDR3 DNA sequence: TGTGCCAGCAGTTACGTCGCGGCCTACGAGCAGTACTTC.

This chain uses TRBV28 with TRBJ2-7; D gene uncertain. This CDR3 is built from 15 residues. From germline, CDR1 is MDHEN and CDR2 SYDVKM. The V and J ends lost 3 bases and 0 bases respectively, with 12 bases between them. The CDR3 region has the DNA TGTGCCAGCAGTTTGTTAGAGGAGAGCTCCTACGAGCAGTACTTC. Its translation: CASSLLEESSYEQYF.